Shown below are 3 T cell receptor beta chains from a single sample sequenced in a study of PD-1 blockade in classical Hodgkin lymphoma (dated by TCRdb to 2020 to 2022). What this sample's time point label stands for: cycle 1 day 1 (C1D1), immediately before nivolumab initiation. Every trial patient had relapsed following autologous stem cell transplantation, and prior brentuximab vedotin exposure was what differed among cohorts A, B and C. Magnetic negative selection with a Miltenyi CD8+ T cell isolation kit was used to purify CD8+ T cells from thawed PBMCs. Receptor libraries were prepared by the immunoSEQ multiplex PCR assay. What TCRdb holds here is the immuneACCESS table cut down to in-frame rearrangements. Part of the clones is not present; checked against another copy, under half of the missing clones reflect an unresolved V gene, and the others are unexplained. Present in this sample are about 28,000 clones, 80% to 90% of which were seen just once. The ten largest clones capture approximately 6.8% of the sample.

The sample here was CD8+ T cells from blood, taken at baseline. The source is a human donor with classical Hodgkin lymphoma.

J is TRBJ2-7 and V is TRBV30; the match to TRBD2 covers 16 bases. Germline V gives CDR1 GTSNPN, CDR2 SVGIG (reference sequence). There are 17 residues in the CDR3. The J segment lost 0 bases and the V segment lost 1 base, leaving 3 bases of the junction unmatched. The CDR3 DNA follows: TGTGCCTGGAGTGCCGGGACTAGCGGGAGGGTCTCCTACGAGCAGTACTTC. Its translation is CAWSAGTSGRVSYEQYF.

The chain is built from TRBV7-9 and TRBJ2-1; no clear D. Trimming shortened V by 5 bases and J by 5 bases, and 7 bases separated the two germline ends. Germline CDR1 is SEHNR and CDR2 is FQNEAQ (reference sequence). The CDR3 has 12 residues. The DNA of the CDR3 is TGTGCCAGCAGCGGTTTGGACAATGAGCAGTTCTTC. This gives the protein CASSGLDNEQFF.

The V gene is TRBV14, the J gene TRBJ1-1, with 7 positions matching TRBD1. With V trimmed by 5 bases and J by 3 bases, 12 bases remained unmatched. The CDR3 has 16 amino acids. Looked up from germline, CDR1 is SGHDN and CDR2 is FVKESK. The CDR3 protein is CASSAGPQGGYTEAFF. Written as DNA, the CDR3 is TGTGCCAGCAGCGCCGGGCCCCAGGGGGGGTACACTGAAGCTTTCTTT.